Given below is one T cell receptor (beta chain) in context. This clone was detected only a few times. Its antigen is currently not known. Base qualities are not recorded, but no much larger clone differs from it by a single base. This entry comes from a study of beta chain features in type 1 diabetes listed by TCRdb under 2018. For the wider study: Mean age, gender distribution, total cell number and subset yield were not different between patients and healthy donors. A total of some 110 million sorted cells were examined across all samples, and a strong correlation was observed between cell number per subset and RNA yield. The study compared TCRB repertoires of sorted circulating CD4+ T cell subsets between recently diagnosed type 1 diabetes patients and matched healthy donors. Regulatory and stem cell-like memory subsets were isolated from only 8 patients and about eight healthy donors, whereas naive and central memory subsets came from all 30 or so donors.

The investigation overall reported the following: Sequencing cDNA rather than genomic DNA could over-represent highly expressing activated cells, although activation and CD3 levels did not differ between groups. Patients with type 1 diabetes made fewer insertions and deleted more nucleotides at VDJ recombination sites, implying thymic rearrangement abnormalities. Because small numbers of individuals were included in the HLA sub-analyses, any influence of HLA type on TCRB rearrangement was left unresolved. Naive, central memory and regulatory TCRB repertoires appeared to be more alike among patients than among healthy donors. Shorter templates might be favored by PCR, yet because patient and control samples were amplified and corrected together, any such skew would affect both groups equally. In all four CD4+ subsets, TCRB CDR3 length was moderately but significantly shorter in type 1 diabetes patients.

The germline V gene supplies CDR1 SGHVS and CDR2 FQNEAQ. The CDR3 covers 14 residues, taking in both the cysteine and the phenylalanine. The entry retains the CDR3 DNA only, 42 bases that are in frame from base 1. A distance of 21 bases separates the germline ends of V and J, which lose 4 bases and 12 bases respectively. Each donor gave one peripheral blood draw, approximately 0.11 L on average, collected into heparinised tubes. Naive, central memory, regulatory and stem cell-like memory CD4+ T cells were sorted on a BD FACSAria II using a panel including CD45RO, CCR7, CD25, CD127, CD95 and CD27. All sorted populations exceeded 98% purity. PBMCs were separated immediately by Lymphoprep density gradient centrifugation and were stained directly, without being cultured. So that batch effects would be minimized, each experiment stained and sorted samples in pairs, pairing one healthy donor with one patient.

The High Capacity cDNA Reverse Transcription Kit was used to reverse transcribe all of the isolated RNA, meaning that expressed TCRB transcripts were what got sequenced. Deep immunoSEQ sequencing was performed on naive, central memory and regulatory T cell samples, with an average of roughly 3.5 million total reads per sample. Sorted cells were lysed in RLT buffer, and RNA was extracted using DNase-treated RNeasy Micro or Mini kits according to cell number. Each cell subset was processed separately to prevent cross-contamination, with patient and healthy donor samples processed together. Using the immunoSEQ multiplex PCR, TCRB sequences were amplified from cDNA into 87-bp fragments spanning the CDR3 region. Sequencing of the amplicons was done on the Illumina HiSeq platform. Per the original workflow: PCR bias was corrected computationally using synthetic template baselines, and reads within Hamming distance 2 were collapsed, with unmergeable singletons discarded. By aligning reads against IMGT, V, D and J genes, CDR3 length, and insertions or deletions at six rearrangement sites were assigned. Within each subset, clonotype counts were normalized to sorted cell number, and only after that were true diversity and Gini coefficients computed with the tcR R package. The overlap coefficient, calculated on TCRB nucleotide sequences, was used to quantify repertoire sharing. In TCRdb, the immuneACCESS table is reduced to in-frame sequences with V and J assigned. These tables do not hold every clone; where another copy was compared, an unresolved V gene accounts for under half, and the others remain unexplained. Clone size and V and J calls were adopted from that table, with D and trimming inferred from the DNA. In this sample the table shows about 170,000 clones, 7% to 9% of which occur a single time. Of the sample, 0.5% to 0.55% falls within the top ten clones.

Rearrangement joined TRBV7-8 to TRBJ1-1; TRBD1 might be the D gene, on 6 matching bases. The receptor was isolated from a man in his late teens or twenties with type 1 diabetes. What was sequenced was central memory CD4+ T cells from blood. The DNA is TGTGCCAGCAGCTCTCAACCAGGGACATGGTATACTTTCTTT. It codes for CASSSQPGTWYTFF.